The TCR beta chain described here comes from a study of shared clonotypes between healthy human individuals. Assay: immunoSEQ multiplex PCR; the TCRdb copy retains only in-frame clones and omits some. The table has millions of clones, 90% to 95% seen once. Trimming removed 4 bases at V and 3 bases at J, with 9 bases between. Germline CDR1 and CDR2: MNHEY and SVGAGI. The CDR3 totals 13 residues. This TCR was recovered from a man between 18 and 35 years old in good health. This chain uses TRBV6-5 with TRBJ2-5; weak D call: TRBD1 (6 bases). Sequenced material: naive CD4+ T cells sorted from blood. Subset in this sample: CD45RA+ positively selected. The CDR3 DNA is TGTGCCAGCAGTTCACAGGGTAAAGAGACCCAGTACTTC. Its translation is CASSSQGKETQYF.